This TCR beta chain was recorded in a study of PD-1 and CTLA-4 blockade in melanoma. Some clones are missing from TCRdb's copy, which holds only in-frame ones; the method was immunoSEQ multiplex PCR. The sample yields around 11,000 clones, 65% to 90% seen once. Trimming removed 0 bases at V and 6 bases at J, with 9 bases between. This CDR3 comprises 15 residues. The germline V gene has CDR1 MGHRA and CDR2 YSYEKL. The sequencing here drew on CD8+ T cells from peripheral blood, taken from a patient given anti-PD-1 treatment. J is TRBJ1-6 and V is TRBV4-1; unclear D gene. The clonotype comes from a human donor with melanoma. The CDR3 DNA sequence: TGCGCCAGCAGCCAAGACGGGTTGGGTAATTCACCCCTCCACTTT. Amino acids: CASSQDGLGNSPLHF.